A single sample gave rise to the 10 T cell receptor beta chains below, sequenced in a study of early T cells in non-severe SARS-CoV-2 infection. TCRdb reanalysed the 5' RACE reads using MiXCR and keeps one entry per CDR3 protein. The sample holds about 26,000 distinct CDR3 sequences; 4.4% are singletons and the top ten take around 10%. Sequenced material: whole blood. The receptors stem from an adult who was a healthcare worker with PCR-confirmed SARS-CoV-2 infection or an uninfected control (not recorded which).

This clonotype came up many times. This rearrangement joins TRBV20-1 to TRBJ1-1; D remains ambiguous. Trimming removed 1 base from V and 10 bases from J, with 7 bases in between. Germline CDR1 reads DFQATT; CDR2 reads SNEGSKA (reference sequence). This CDR3 comprises 10 residues. The CDR3 sequence is CSARAHVAFF. The CDR3 DNA follows: TGCAGTGCTAGAGCCCACGTAGCTTTCTTT.

This clonotype was seen ten or more times. The chain combines TRBV4-3 with TRBJ1-6, with unresolved D. Germline lookup yields CDR1 LGHNA and CDR2 YSLEER. CDR3 length equals 13 residues. The V end was cut by 0 bases, the J end by 15 bases, with 12 bases between. CDR3 DNA: TGCGCCAGCAGCCAAGACTCGGGAGAGCTCCTCCACTTT. Protein: CASSQDSGELLHF.

This sequence joins TRBV3-1 and TRBJ2-2, with a tentative D call TRBD1 (5 bases). CDR3 size: 16 residues. V lost 4 bases, J lost 0 bases, and 12 bases lay in between. Germline V CDR1 and CDR2: LGHDT, YNNKEL (reference sequence). The CDR3 sequence: CASSLRTNSNTGELFF. The CDR3 DNA reads as TGTGCCAGCAGCCTACGGACAAACTCGAACACCGGGGAGCTGTTTTTT.

This clonotype is judged medium-sized. This sequence joins TRBV7-8 and TRBJ2-7; 9 nucleotides line up with TRBD1. The CDR3 extends over 14 amino acids. J lost 4 bases, V lost 4 bases, and 5 bases had no gene match. CDR1 and CDR2 from the germline V gene are SGHVS and FQNEAQ. The CDR3 sequence: CASSYTGGAYEQYV. The CDR3, as DNA: TGTGCCAGCAGCTATACAGGGGGCGCGTACGAGCAGTACGTC.

This clonotype was recorded many times. V usage is TRBV18 and J usage is TRBJ2-1; TRBD2 matches 8 bases. The CDR3 runs to 16 residues. V lost 3 bases and J lost 1; bases outside the gene matches: 5. Germline values: CDR1 KGHSH, CDR2 LQKENI. The CDR3 coding sequence is TGTGCCAGCTCACCTCAGACGGGAGGGTCCTACAATGAGCAGTTCTTC. Protein product: CASSPQTGGSYNEQFF.

This clonotype was counted at least ten times. V usage is TRBV28 and J usage is TRBJ2-3; 7 nucleotides match TRBD1. The CDR3 sequence is 15 residues long. Germline CDR1 reads MDHEN; CDR2 reads SYDVKM. The trim removed 5 bases at V and 1 base at J, leaving 6 bases unmatched. The CDR3 nucleotides read TGTGCCAGCAGTCCACAGGGGAAGGGCACAGATACGCAGTATTTT. This translates into CASSPQGKGTDTQYF.

This clonotype was detected a few times. CDR3: CASSQDGSRETQYF. Here the CDR3 DNA reads TGTGCCAGCAGCCAAGACGGGAGCAGGGAGACCCAGTACTTC. The genes are TRBV3-1 and TRBJ2-5, with D possibly being TRBD2 (6 bases). V lost 0 bases to trimming and J lost 5 bases, with 10 bases between them. Germline loops: CDR1 LGHDT, CDR2 YNNKEL (reference sequence). CDR3 size: 14 residues.

In this sample, this clonotype turned up many times. The V and J genes are TRBV4-3 and TRBJ2-5; D is unclear. Trimming left V 4 bases short and J 0 bases short, with 15 bases between. Germline V gives CDR1 LGHNA, CDR2 YSLEER. The CDR3 sequence is 16 residues long. The CDR3 DNA follows: TGCGCCAGCAGCCGAAGCAGTCCCCAGGACCAAGAGACCCAGTACTTC. This encodes CASSRSSPQDQETQYF.

This clonotype was seen ten or more times. The chain is built from TRBV29-1 and TRBJ2-1; D is ambiguous. Trimming pared 5 bases from V and 5 bases from J, leaving 7 bases between. CDR3 length equals 11 residues. Germline V gives CDR1 SQVTM, CDR2 ANQGSEA. The CDR3 coding sequence is TGCAGCGTTTCATACGACAATGAGCAGTTCTTC. This gives the protein CSVSYDNEQFF.

This clonotype was counted at least ten times. V and J are TRBV20-1 and TRBJ1-2; D not certain. The CDR3 consists of 15 residues. Trimming shortened V by 6 bases and J by 2 bases, and 19 bases separated the two germline ends. Germline loops: CDR1 DFQATT, CDR2 SNEGSKA (reference sequence). CDR3 bases: TGCAGTGCCCCTAAAAGTGACGGTAGAAACTATGGCTACACCTTC. It translates to CSAPKSDGRNYGYTF.